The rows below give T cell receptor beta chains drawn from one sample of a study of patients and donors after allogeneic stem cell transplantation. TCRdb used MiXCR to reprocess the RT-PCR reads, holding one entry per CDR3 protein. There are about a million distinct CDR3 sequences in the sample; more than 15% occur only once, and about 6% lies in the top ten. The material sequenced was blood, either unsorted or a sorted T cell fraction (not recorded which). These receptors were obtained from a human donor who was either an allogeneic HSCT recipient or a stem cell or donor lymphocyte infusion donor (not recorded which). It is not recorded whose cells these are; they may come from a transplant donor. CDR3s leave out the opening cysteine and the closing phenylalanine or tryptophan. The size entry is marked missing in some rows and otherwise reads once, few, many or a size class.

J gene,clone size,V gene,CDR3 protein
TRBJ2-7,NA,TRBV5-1,ASSWTSGGSYEQY
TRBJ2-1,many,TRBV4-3,ASSQVGTLVLGNEQF
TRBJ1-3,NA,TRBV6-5,ASSYPKGSGNTIY
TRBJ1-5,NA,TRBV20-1,SARDEGQPQH
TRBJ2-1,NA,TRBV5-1,ASGAGKASSYNEQF
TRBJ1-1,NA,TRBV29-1,SVRDRVWTEAF
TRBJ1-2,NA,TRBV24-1,ATSDLDRGYGYT
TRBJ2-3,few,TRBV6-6,ASSGLFTDTQY
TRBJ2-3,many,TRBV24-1,ATSERFDTQY
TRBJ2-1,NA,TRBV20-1,SARDLVSNEQF
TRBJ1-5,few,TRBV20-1,SARDGARGNFLQPQH
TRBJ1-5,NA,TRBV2,ASSEDSVSNQPQH
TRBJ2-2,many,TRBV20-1,SARDGNPGELF